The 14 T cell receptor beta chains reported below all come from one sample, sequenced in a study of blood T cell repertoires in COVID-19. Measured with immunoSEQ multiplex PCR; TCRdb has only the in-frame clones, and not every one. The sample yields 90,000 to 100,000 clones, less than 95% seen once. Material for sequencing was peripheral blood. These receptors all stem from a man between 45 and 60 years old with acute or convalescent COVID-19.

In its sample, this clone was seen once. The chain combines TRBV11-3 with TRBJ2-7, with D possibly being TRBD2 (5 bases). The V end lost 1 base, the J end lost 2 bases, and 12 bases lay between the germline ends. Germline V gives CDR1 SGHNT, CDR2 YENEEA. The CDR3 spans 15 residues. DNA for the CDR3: TGTGCCAGCAGCTTAGGGACTTCCCTAGCCTACGAGCAGTACTTC. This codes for CASSLGTSLAYEQYF.

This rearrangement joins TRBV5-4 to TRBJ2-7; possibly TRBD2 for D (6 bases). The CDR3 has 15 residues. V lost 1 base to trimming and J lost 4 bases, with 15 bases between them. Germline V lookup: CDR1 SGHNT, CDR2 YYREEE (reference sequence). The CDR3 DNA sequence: TGTGCCAGCAGCTTGCTGGGGACTCCCCTTTACGAGCAGTACTTC. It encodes CASSLLGTPLYEQYF. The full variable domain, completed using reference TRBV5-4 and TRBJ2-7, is ETGVTQSPTHLIKTRGQQVTLRCSSQSGHNTVSWYQQALGQGPQFIFQYYREEENGRGNFPPRFSGLQFPNYSSELNVNALELDDSALYLCASSLLGTPLYEQYFGPGTRLTVT.

The CDR3 spells CASSSGTLHSGNTIYF. The CDR3 bases are TGTGCCAGCAGCTCGGGAACACTACACTCTGGAAACACCATATATTTT. The chain recombines TRBV5-8 with TRBJ1-3; D gene unclear. Trimming cost V 3 bases and J 0 bases, with 13 bases left between them. The germline V gene encodes CDR1 SGHTS and CDR2 YDEGEE. This CDR3 comprises 16 residues.

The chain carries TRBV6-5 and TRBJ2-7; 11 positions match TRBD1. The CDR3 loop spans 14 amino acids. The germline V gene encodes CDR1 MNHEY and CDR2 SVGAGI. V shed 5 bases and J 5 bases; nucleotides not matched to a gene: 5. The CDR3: CASSQDRGPNEQYF. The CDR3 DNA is TGTGCCAGCAGTCAGGACAGGGGGCCAAACGAGCAGTACTTC.

The CDR3 region has the DNA TGTGCCAGCAGCCAAGTGGGACAGGGGAACACTGAAGCTTTCTTT. Protein sequence: CASSQVGQGNTEAFF. The V call is TRBV4-2, the J call TRBJ1-1, with TRBD1 identical over 9 bases. CDR3 length: 15 residues. The germline V gene encodes CDR1 LGHNA and CDR2 YNFKEQ. Trimming at V came to 1 base and at J to 1 base, leaving 1 base not matched to a gene.

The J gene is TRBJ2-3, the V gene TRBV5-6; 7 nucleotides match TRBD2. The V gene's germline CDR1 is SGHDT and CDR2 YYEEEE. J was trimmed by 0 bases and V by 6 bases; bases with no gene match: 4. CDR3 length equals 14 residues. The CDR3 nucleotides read TGTGCCAGCACCCTTAGCGGGAGCACAGATACGCAGTATTTT. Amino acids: CASTLSGSTDTQYF.

This CDR3 is CASSLVPSGTYNEQFF. The CDR3 DNA reads TGTGCCAGCAGCTTAGTCCCTAGCGGGACCTACAATGAGCAGTTCTTC. The rearrangement uses TRBV7-2 and TRBJ2-1; 9 positions match TRBD2. The CDR3 is 16 amino acids. CDR1 is SGHTA and CDR2 is FQGNSA in the germline V gene. The V gene end was trimmed by 1 base and the J gene end by 2 bases; junction bases not matched to a gene: 3.

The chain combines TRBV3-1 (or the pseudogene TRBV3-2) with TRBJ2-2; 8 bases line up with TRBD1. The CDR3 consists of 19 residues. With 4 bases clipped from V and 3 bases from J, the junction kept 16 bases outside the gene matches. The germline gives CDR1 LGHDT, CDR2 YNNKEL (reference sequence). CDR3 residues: CASSRYPSGGAGYTGELFF. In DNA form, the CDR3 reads TGTGCCAGCAGCCGATATCCCTCAGGGGGCGCGGGATACACCGGGGAGCTGTTTTTT.

The CDR3 reads CASSLQYTEAFF. The DNA for the CDR3 is TGTGCCAGCAGTTTGCAGTACACTGAAGCTTTCTTT. The chain joins TRBV12-3 or TRBV12-4 to TRBJ1-1; D unresolved. This CDR3 is 12 amino acids long. Trimming stripped 3 bases from V and 3 bases from J, with 5 bases between.

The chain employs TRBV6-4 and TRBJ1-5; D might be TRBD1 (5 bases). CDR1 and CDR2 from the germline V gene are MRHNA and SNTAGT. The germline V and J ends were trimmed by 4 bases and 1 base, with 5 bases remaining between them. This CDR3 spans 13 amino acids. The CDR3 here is CASSGTSNQPQHF. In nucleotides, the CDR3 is TGTGCCAGCAGTGGGACAAGCAATCAGCCCCAGCATTTT.

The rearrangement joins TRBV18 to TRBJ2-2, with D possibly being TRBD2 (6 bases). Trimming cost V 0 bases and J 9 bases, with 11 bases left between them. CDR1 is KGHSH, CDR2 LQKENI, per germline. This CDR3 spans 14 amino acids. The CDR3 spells CASSPPTRDWELFF. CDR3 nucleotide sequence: TGTGCCAGCTCACCACCGACTAGGGATTGGGAGCTGTTTTTT.

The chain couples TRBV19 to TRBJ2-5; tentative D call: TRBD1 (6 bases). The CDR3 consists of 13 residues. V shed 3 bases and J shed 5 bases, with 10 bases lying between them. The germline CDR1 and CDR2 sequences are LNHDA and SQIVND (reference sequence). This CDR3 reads CASSIWGLETQYF. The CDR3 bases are TGTGCCAGTAGTATCTGGGGGCTCGAGACCCAGTACTTC.

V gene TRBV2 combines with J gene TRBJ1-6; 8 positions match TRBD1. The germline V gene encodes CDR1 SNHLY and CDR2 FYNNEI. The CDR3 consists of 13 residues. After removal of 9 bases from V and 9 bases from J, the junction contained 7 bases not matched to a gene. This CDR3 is CARHMDRASPLHF. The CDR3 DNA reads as TGTGCCAGACACATGGACAGGGCTTCACCCCTCCACTTT.

CDR3 in DNA: TGTGCCAGCTCACCACAGTCCAGGGATGGTTCACCCCTCCACTTT. Residues: CASSPQSRDGSPLHF. V usage is TRBV18 and J usage is TRBJ1-6; tentative D call: TRBD1 (5 bases). Germline V gene sequence: CDR1 KGHSH, CDR2 LQKENI. The CDR3 runs 15 residues. V was trimmed by 1 base and J by 9 bases, leaving 13 bases between them. Full variable domain (remainder filled in from reference TRBV18 and TRBJ1-6): NAGVMQNPRHLVRRRGQEARLRCSPMKGHSHVYWYRQLPEEGLKFMVYLQKENIIDESGMPKERFSAEFPKEGPSILRIQQVVRGDSAAYFCASSPQSRDGSPLHFGNGTRLTVT.